Shown below are 27 T cell receptor beta chains from a single sample sequenced in a study of tumor and adjacent non-tumor tissue in lung cancer (dated by TCRdb to between 2017 and 2018). The protocol used for the library was multiplex PCR. The instrument was an Illumina HiSeq 2500. TCRbeta libraries were constructed through three rounds of nested PCR with primers (Table S4) according to protocols modified from ARM-PCR. Through fastp at Q25 and MiXCR, TCRdb rebuilt clones from the public reads, retaining in-frame beta chains. When rows share a CDR3 protein, they turn into one entry using the most common DNA and genes. Within this sample are under 95,000 distinct CDR3 sequences, with roughly 80% of them counted one time only. The top ten clonotypes cover around half of the sample. RNA was isolated from bulk unsorted tissue, and RNA quality was assessed with a NanoDrop ND-1000 and an Agilent 2100. The normal lung samples consisted of distant non-tumor tissue collected more than 3 cm from the tumor edge.

Material for sequencing was distant non-tumor lung tissue. The receptors shown here come from a man between 60 and 75 years old with non-small cell lung cancer.

On this clonotype itself: Compared with germline, one end of the junction differs, possibly owing to a read error. The chain combines TRBV4-2 with TRBJ1-1; D is perhaps TRBD1 (6 bases). CDR1 and CDR2 (germline): LGHNA, YNFKEQ. The length of the CDR3 is 16 residues. As DNA, the CDR3 is TGTGCCAGCAGCCAAGTCGGACAGCTTAGGAACACTGAAGCTTTATTT. Translation: CASSQVGQLRNTEALF.

The V gene is TRBV29-1, the J gene TRBJ2-1; 11 bases align to TRBD2. The CDR3 runs 15 residues. Trimming cost V 6 bases and J 7 bases; bases outside gene matches: 11. Germline V gene data show CDR1 as SQVTM and CDR2 as ANQGSEA. Here the CDR3 reads CSVELAGVVSNEQFF. The CDR3 bases are TGCAGCGTGGAACTAGCGGGAGTAGTAAGTAATGAGCAGTTCTTC.

About this clonotype: A much larger clone sits a single nucleotide away, making a read error possible. The V gene is TRBV12-3 or TRBV12-4, the J gene TRBJ2-2; TRBD1 agrees at 9 bases. Trimming cost V 7 bases and J 5 bases; bases outside gene matches: 5. The CDR3 is 14 residues long. For the CDR3, the DNA is TGTGCCAGCAAACAGGGGGCAAGAACCGGGGAGCTGTTTTTT. Translation gives CASKQGARTGELFF.

The chain is built from TRBV20-1 and TRBJ2-4; D is undetermined. The CDR3 is 17 residues long. Trimming shortened V by 8 bases and J by 1 base, and 24 bases separated the two germline ends. Germline V gene lookup returns CDR1 DFQATT and CDR2 SNEGSKA (reference sequence). CDR3 nucleotides: TGCAGTACCAACCTCGGCCGGGCATCCGACGCCAAAAACATTCAGTACTTC. Amino acids: CSTNLGRASDAKNIQYF.

Turning to this clonotype: This may be a read error: a much more frequent sequence differs by one nucleotide. The chain combines TRBV20-1 with TRBJ1-2, with D perhaps matching TRBD1 (6 bases). In germline, CDR1 is DFQATT, CDR2 SNEGSKA (reference sequence). The CDR3 has 12 residues. CDR3 loop: CNASRGSYGYTF. CDR3 DNA sequence: TGCAATGCTAGCAGGGGTTCCTATGGCTACACCTTC.

The count of this clonotype is one. At one end the junction does not follow the germline gene, possibly because of a read error. The CDR3 loop reads CAISVIATSLDEQFF. CDR3 coding DNA: TGTGCCATCAGTGTCATAGCGACTAGCCTGGATGAGCAGTTCTTC. J is TRBJ2-1 and V is TRBV6-1, with 7 bases fitting TRBD2. Germline V gene lookup returns CDR1 MNHNS and CDR2 SASEGT. This CDR3 has 15 amino acids.

This clonotype was seen once. Without the conserved terminal phenylalanine or tryptophan, this CDR3 likely stems from a read error. The genes are TRBV11-2 and TRBJ1-1; TRBD1 might be the D (5 bases). CDR3 length equals 14 residues. The germline gives CDR1 SGHAT, CDR2 FQNNGV. Trimming took 10 bases from V and 4 from J, leaving 19 bases between them. Here the CDR3 reads CANSLVGRGTEAFV. The CDR3, as DNA: TGTGCCAATAGCTTAGTCGGGAGGGGCACTGAAGCTTTCGTC.

This clonotype was observed a single time. Sequence at one end of the junction differs from germline and may be a read error. The gene calls are TRBV4-1 and TRBJ1-2; D is undetermined. Germline values: CDR1 MGHRA, CDR2 YSYEKL. The CDR3 covers 14 residues. The CDR3 region has the DNA TGCGCCAGCAGCCCGGAGATCACCTCTTTCGGCTACACTTTC. Translation: CASSPEITSFGYTF.

Remarks on this clonotype: One junction end disagrees with the germline gene, perhaps due to a read error. The chain links TRBV18 to TRBJ2-1; D uncertain. This CDR3 has 16 residues. In germline, CDR1 is KGHSH, CDR2 LQKENI. The CDR3 DNA reads TGTGCCAACTCACCACCGTGGCTAACGGGCAACAATGAGCAGTTCTTC. Its translation is CANSPPWLTGNNEQFF.

This clonotype was seen a handful of times. Just one base apart from a much larger clone, this may be a read error. The V gene is TRBV20-1, the J gene TRBJ1-5; D remains ambiguous. Germline V lookup: CDR1 DFQATT, CDR2 SNEGSKA (reference sequence). The CDR3 totals 13 residues. CDR3 sequence reads: CSATHGSNQLQHF. CDR3 coding DNA: TGCAGTGCCACCCACGGTAGCAATCAGCTCCAGCATTTT.

The chain carries TRBV11-2 and TRBJ1-1, with D possibly matching TRBD1 (6 bases). CDR3 length: 14 residues. Germline CDR1 is SGHAT and CDR2 is FQNNGV. This CDR3 reads CVNSLMQGRTEAFF. The CDR3, as DNA: TGTGTCAACAGCTTAATGCAGGGGAGAACTGAAGCTTTCTTT. The full variable domain, completed using reference TRBV11-2 and TRBJ1-1, is EAGVAQSPRYKIIEKRQSVAFWCNPISGHATLYWYQQILGQGPKLLIQFQNNGVVDDSQLPKDRFSAERLKGVDSTLKIQPAKLEDSAVYLCVNSLMQGRTEAFFGQGTRLTVV.

On this clonotype itself: This CDR3 is missing its conserved last phenylalanine or tryptophan, likely due to a read error. The rearrangement joins TRBV29-1 to TRBJ2-2, with D possibly matching TRBD1 (5 bases). The germline V gene encodes CDR1 SQVTM and CDR2 ANQGSEA. The CDR3 consists of 14 residues. In nucleotides, the CDR3 is TGCAGTGTTGACGGCCAGGGAAACACCGGGGAGCTGTTTCTT. This encodes CSVDGQGNTGELFL.

This clonotype appeared a single time. The genes are TRBV29-1 and TRBJ1-2; TRBD1 agrees at 7 bases. V shed 4 bases and J 5 bases; nucleotides not matched to a gene: 13. The CDR3 runs 15 residues. Germline lookup yields CDR1 SQVTM and CDR2 ANQGSEA. For the CDR3, the DNA is TGCAGCGTTGGTGGGGGAGACAGGGATTGGTATGGCTACACCTTC. Translated, it gives CSVGGGDRDWYGYTF.

Remarks on this clonotype: Sequence at one end of the junction differs from germline and may be a read error. The V gene is TRBV4-3, the J gene TRBJ2-7; a weak D match, TRBD2 (5 bases). Germline V gene sequence: CDR1 LGHNA, CDR2 YSLEER. This CDR3 region has 15 residues. Written as DNA, the CDR3 is TGCGCCAGCAGCCAAAAACTAGTGTCTTCCTACGAGCACTACTTC. Protein sequence: CASSQKLVSSYEHYF.

Remarks on this clonotype: Relative to the germline gene, one junction end is altered; a read error may explain this. The gene calls are TRBV6-5 and TRBJ2-6; the match to TRBD2 covers 10 bases. The CDR3 runs to 17 residues. Germline CDR1 reads MNHEY; CDR2 reads SVGAGI. The DNA of the CDR3 is TGTGCTAGCAGCCTAGCGGGAGCCATCTCTGGGGCCAACGTCCTTACTTTC. Translation gives CASSLAGAISGANVLTF.

Note on this clonotype: A much larger clone differs from this one at a single base, so this may be a read error. The rearrangement joins TRBV18 to TRBJ2-5, with a tentative D call TRBD1 (5 bases). Trimming pared 8 bases from V and 5 bases from J, leaving 15 bases between. Germline V CDR1 and CDR2: KGHSH, LQKENI. The CDR3 sequence is 13 residues long. CDR3 residues: CASREQVGETQYF. In DNA form, the CDR3 reads TGTGCCAGCCGAGAACAGGTAGGGGAGACCCAGTACTTC.

In the case of this clonotype: Germline and junction disagree at one end, which may indicate a read error. The chain links TRBV6-5 to TRBJ1-5, with TRBD1 matching over 8 bases. Germline loops: CDR1 MNHEY, CDR2 SVGAGI. The CDR3 totals 15 residues. DNA of the CDR3: TGTGCCAGCAGTTACTGTGGACAGGGTATTCAGCCCCAGCGTTTT. Residues: CASSYCGQGIQPQRF.

With regard to this clonotype: A read error may explain this, as a much larger clone is one base away. This sequence joins TRBV6-1 and TRBJ2-7, with D unclear. The CDR3 totals 11 residues. The germline V gene encodes CDR1 MNHNS and CDR2 SASEGT. Trimming left V 5 bases short and J 4 bases short, with 6 bases between. CDR3 sequence: CASSYPYEQYF. Written as DNA, the CDR3 is TGTGCCAGCAGTTACCCATACGAGCAGTACTTC.

In regard to this clonotype: One end of the junction is discordant with germline, which a read error may explain. This chain joins TRBV11-2 and TRBJ2-5, with D hard to call. From germline, CDR1 is SGHAT and CDR2 FQNNGV. There are 13 residues in the CDR3. CDR3 DNA sequence: TGTGCCAGCAACTTATCAGTTCAAGAGACCCAGTACTTC. Amino acids: CASNLSVQETQYF.

Remarks on this clonotype: Its ends do not fully match the called genes, so a read error is possible. The chain carries TRBV20-1 and TRBJ2-5, with D unresolved. Per the germline V gene, CDR1 is DFQATT and CDR2 is SNEGSKA (reference sequence). There are 11 residues in the CDR3. CDR3 in DNA: TGCAGTGTTACCCACCAAGAGACCCATTACTTC. Translating it yields CSVTHQETHYF.

Notes on this clonotype: Relative to the germline gene, one junction end is altered; a read error may explain this. The rearrangement links TRBV11-3 to TRBJ2-1; D not certain. The CDR3 contains 12 residues. CDR1 is SGHNT and CDR2 is YENEEA in the germline V gene. The CDR3 DNA reads TGTGCAAGCAGCCTCCTAACCAATGAGCAGTTCTTC. Its translation is CASSLLTNEQFF. Combining the CDR3 with reference TRBV11-3 and TRBJ2-1 gives the whole variable domain EAGVVQSPRYKIIEKKQPVAFWCNPISGHNTLYWYLQNLGQGPELLIRYENEEAVDDSQLPKDRFSAERLKGVDSTLKIQPAELGDSAVYLCASSLLTNEQFFGPGTRLTVL.

This clonotype was detected a few times. A much larger clone lies one base from this, so it may be a read error. The chain joins TRBV20-1 to TRBJ2-3, with a tentative D call TRBD2 (6 bases). Germline V gene sequence: CDR1 DFQATT, CDR2 SNEGSKA (reference sequence). This CDR3 is built from 14 residues. The CDR3 protein is CSARDFRITGTQYF. CDR3 nucleotide sequence: TGCAGTGCTCGGGACTTCCGGATCACAGGTACGCAGTATTTT.

This clonotype came up once. It is likely a read error, because the conserved phenylalanine at the end of the CDR3 is missing. This rearrangement joins TRBV20-1 to TRBJ2-7; 7 bases map to TRBD2. The CDR3 has 14 residues. The junction had 12 bases not matched to a gene; V was cut back by 5 bases and J by 5 bases. The germline CDR1 and CDR2 sequences are DFQATT and SNEGSKA (reference sequence). The DNA of the CDR3 is TGCAGTGCTCGTGTTGGGACTAAGCTCAACGAGCAGTACATC. Its protein is CSARVGTKLNEQYI.

As concerns this clonotype: The junction departs from the called germline gene at one end, perhaps through a read error. V gene TRBV11-2 combines with J gene TRBJ1-2; D unclear. Per the germline V gene, CDR1 is SGHAT and CDR2 is FQNNGV. The CDR3 covers 15 residues. The CDR3 bases are TGTGCCAGCAGCTCCAGGACCACCGCGGACTATAGCTACACCTTC. This sequence encodes CASSSRTTADYSYTF.

This clonotype has only one observation. Germline and junction disagree at one end, which may indicate a read error. V usage is TRBV11-3 and J usage is TRBJ2-2; the D gene is possibly TRBD2 (6 bases). Per germline, CDR1 SGHNT and CDR2 YENEEA. The CDR3 has 18 residues. The CDR3 DNA reads TGCGCCAGCAGCTCCCCGGGAGTGGGAGGATACAGAGCCGGGGAGCTCTTTTTT. This translates into CASSSPGVGGYRAGELFF. The full variable domain, in which reference TRBV11-3 and TRBJ2-2 provide the parts outside the CDR3, is EAGVVQSPRYKIIEKKQPVAFWCNPISGHNTLYWYLQNLGQGPELLIRYENEEAVDDSQLPKDRFSAERLKGVDSTLKIQPAELGDSAVYLCASSSPGVGGYRAGELFFGEGSRLTVL.

Note on this clonotype: Its ends do not fully match the called genes, so a read error is possible. The V call is TRBV11-2, the J call TRBJ2-7, with 9 bases lining up with TRBD1. This CDR3 contains 15 residues. Per germline, CDR1 SGHAT and CDR2 FQNNGV. The CDR3 is CANSLVTGGYYEQYF. The CDR3 nucleotides are TGTGCCAACAGCTTAGTGACAGGGGGATACTACGAACAATACTTC. Looking up the rest from reference TRBV11-2 and TRBJ2-7 gives the full variable domain: EAGVAQSPRYKIIEKRQSVAFWCNPISGHATLYWYQQILGQGPKLLIQFQNNGVVDDSQLPKDRFSAERLKGVDSTLKIQPAKLEDSAVYLCANSLVTGGYYEQYFGPGTRLTVT.

In its sample, this clonotype was seen many times. The chain employs TRBV20-1 and TRBJ1-6, with TRBD1 matching over 9 bases. The germline V gene has CDR1 DFQATT and CDR2 SNEGSKA (reference sequence). This CDR3 has 14 amino acids. After removal of 5 bases from V and 7 bases from J, the junction contained 6 bases not matched to a gene. CDR3 sequence (DNA): TGCAGTGCTCACCGGGACAGGGTCAATTCACCCCTCCACTTT. Translated: CSAHRDRVNSPLHF.